This entry lists 27 T cell receptor beta chains sequenced from one sample in a study of T cell responses to AZD1222 COVID-19 vaccine. Sequencing used immunoSEQ multiplex PCR; TCRdb keeps in-frame clones, though not all of them. The table includes about 94,000 clones, less than 85% detected once. Specimen: peripheral blood, collected 28 days after the second AZD1222 dose. The receptor source for this set is an adult who received the AZD1222 COVID-19 vaccine.

The CDR3 here is CASTELRRVGETQYF. The CDR3 bases are TGTGCCAGCACCGAACTGAGGAGGGTCGGGGAGACCCAGTACTTC. The rearrangement uses TRBV6-5 and TRBJ2-5, with a possible D match to TRBD2 (6 bases). CDR1 is MNHEY and CDR2 is SVGAGI in the germline V gene. The V gene lost 7 bases and the J gene lost 5 bases, with 20 bases spanning the gap. The CDR3 consists of 15 residues.

The chain has TRBV19 and TRBJ2-3; 11 bases match TRBD1. Looked up from germline, CDR1 is LNHDA and CDR2 is SQIVND (reference sequence). V was clipped by 6 bases and J by 3 bases; unmatched bases: 8. This CDR3 contains 16 residues. The CDR3 bases are TGTGCCAGTAGCCCTATAGGGACAGGGGGGACAGATACGCAGTATTTT. Amino acids: CASSPIGTGGTDTQYF.

This CDR3 is CASSQAGLYTYEQYF. The CDR3 DNA follows: TGTGCCAGCAGCCAAGCAGGACTATACACCTACGAGCAGTACTTC. The chain joins TRBV3-1 (or the pseudogene TRBV3-2) to TRBJ2-7; D possibly corresponds to TRBD2 (6 bases). CDR1 and CDR2 (germline): LGHDT, YNNKEL (reference sequence). With 1 base removed from V and 2 bases from J, the gap between germline ends came to 12 bases. This CDR3 is built from 15 residues.

This clone appeared once. DNA for the CDR3: TGTGCCAGCAGCTTAGGCGAAGGGCTAGTCGAGACCCAGTACTTC. As protein: CASSLGEGLVETQYF. The V gene is TRBV11-3, the J gene TRBJ2-5, with unresolved D. This CDR3 has 15 amino acids. Trimming left V 1 base short and J 5 bases short, with 14 bases between. Germline lookup yields CDR1 SGHNT and CDR2 YENEEA.

The DNA of the CDR3 is TGTGCCAGCAGCACAACCTCTAGCGCACTACGCTACGAGCAGTACTTC. This gives the protein CASSTTSSALRYEQYF. The genes are TRBV5-6 and TRBJ2-7; TRBD2 might be the D (6 bases). Per the germline V gene, CDR1 is SGHDT and CDR2 is YYEEEE. V was clipped by 4 bases and J by 3 bases, with 20 bases between them. The CDR3 has 16 residues.

V usage is TRBV7-8 and J usage is TRBJ1-2; D ambiguous. Germline-derived CDR1 and CDR2 are SGHVS and FQNEAQ. The CDR3 covers 12 residues. V lost 5 bases, J lost 8 bases, and 12 bases lay in between. The DNA of the CDR3 is TGTGCCAGCAGCCCCGGACGGTGGGGCTACACCTTC. Translating it yields CASSPGRWGYTF.

The chain joins TRBV6-5 to TRBJ1-1; no clear D gene. CDR1 is MNHEY, CDR2 SVGAGI, per germline. The CDR3 length is 15 residues. V gave up 0 bases and J gave up 0 bases, with 8 bases separating them. CDR3 protein: CASSYSGTMNTEAFF. CDR3 nucleotide sequence: TGTGCCAGCAGTTACTCGGGCACAATGAACACTGAAGCTTTCTTT.

CDR3 sequence: CASKFRGSYEQFF. In DNA, the CDR3 is TGTGCCAGCAAATTCAGGGGTAGTTACGAGCAGTTCTTC. The rearrangement links TRBV7-8 to TRBJ2-1, with D perhaps matching TRBD1 (6 bases). This CDR3 has 13 residues. Between the trimmed V and J ends, which lost 7 bases and 10 bases, there was a span of 17 bases. Germline assignment: CDR1 SGHVS and CDR2 FQNEAQ. Based on the CDR3 plus reference TRBV7-8 and TRBJ2-1, the full variable domain is GAGVSQSPRYKVAKRGQDVALRCDPISGHVSLFWYQQALGQGPEFLTYFQNEAQLDKSGLPSDRFFAERPEGSVSTLKIQRTQQEDSAVYLCASKFRGSYEQFFGPGTRLTVL.

This sequence joins TRBV4-2 and TRBJ2-7; 7 bases fit TRBD2. Per the germline V gene, CDR1 is LGHNA and CDR2 is YNFKEQ. Trimming at V came to 4 bases and at J to 2 bases, leaving 11 bases not matched to a gene. This CDR3 has 16 amino acids. DNA of the CDR3: TGTGCCAGCAGCCTACCCGGGACTACAAGAACCTACGAGCAGTACTTC. This gives the protein CASSLPGTTRTYEQYF.

The chain recombines TRBV5-4 with TRBJ2-7; D unresolved. The CDR3 extends over 14 amino acids. CDR1 is SGHNT, CDR2 YYREEE, per germline (reference sequence). V dropped 0 bases and J dropped 2 bases, with 9 bases sitting between them. The CDR3 is CASSLEGNPYEQYF. The CDR3 DNA reads TGTGCCAGCAGCTTGGAAGGGAATCCCTACGAGCAGTACTTC.

A note on this clone: One junction end does not reproduce the germline sequence, and a read error may be involved. The chain couples TRBV7-7 to TRBJ2-1, with 8 positions matching TRBD2. CDR1 and CDR2 (germline): SSHAT, FNYEAQ (reference sequence). The CDR3 has 13 amino acids. The CDR3 DNA sequence: TGTGCTAGCAGCTTGGACCTAGCGGGTGAGCAGTTCTTC. It codes for CASSLDLAGEQFF.

The J gene is TRBJ2-7, the V gene TRBV5-1; TRBD2 aligns across 7 bases. With V trimmed by 4 bases and J by 3 bases, 10 bases remained unmatched. The V gene's germline CDR1 is SGHRS and CDR2 YFSETQ. The length of the CDR3 is 15 residues. The CDR3 loop is CASSGGEATGYEQYF. The DNA for the CDR3 is TGCGCCAGCAGCGGGGGGGAAGCCACAGGCTACGAGCAGTACTTC. Combining the CDR3 with reference TRBV5-1 and TRBJ2-7 gives the whole variable domain KAGVTQTPRYLIKTRGQQVTLSCSPISGHRSVSWYQQTPGQGLQFLFEYFSETQRNKGNFPGRFSGRQFSNSRSEMNVSTLELGDSALYLCASSGGEATGYEQYFGPGTRLTVT.

The table lists this clone with a count of one. The genes are TRBV7-9 and TRBJ1-5; 8 positions agree with TRBD1. CDR1 and CDR2 (germline): SEHNR, FQNEAQ (reference sequence). CDR3 length: 15 residues. J was trimmed by 2 bases and V by 5 bases; bases with no gene match: 5. CDR3 protein: CASSKDRGGNQPQHF. CDR3 bases: TGTGCCAGCAGCAAAGACAGGGGAGGCAATCAGCCCCAGCATTTT.

V usage is TRBV3-1 (or the pseudogene TRBV3-2) and J usage is TRBJ2-3; TRBD2 matches at 11 bases. The CDR3 extends over 17 amino acids. V shed 4 bases, J shed 6 bases, and the junction held 12 bases outside the gene matches. The germline V gene has CDR1 LGHDT and CDR2 YNNKEL (reference sequence). This CDR3 reads CASSPLYLAGGSDTQYF. The CDR3 DNA reads as TGTGCCAGCAGCCCACTCTACTTAGCGGGAGGGAGCGATACGCAGTATTTT.

This clone has just a few counts. The rearrangement links TRBV2 to TRBJ2-7; 7 nucleotides align to TRBD2. The junction had 10 bases not matched to a gene; V was cut back by 4 bases and J by 1 base. Germline V gene data show CDR1 as SNHLY and CDR2 as FYNNEI. The CDR3 is made up of 16 amino acids. CDR3 coding DNA: TGTGCCAGCAGTGGCTCCTTTCCGGGGGGATCCTACGAGCAGTACTTC. Amino acid sequence: CASSGSFPGGSYEQYF.

A single count supports this clone. The chain has TRBV5-1 and TRBJ1-4; D is uncertain. This CDR3 has 15 amino acids. V gave up 4 bases and J gave up 0 bases, with 10 bases separating them. CDR1 SGHRS and CDR2 YFSETQ come from the germline V gene. In DNA, the CDR3 is TGCGCCAGCAGCCCCAGAGCTGCAACTAATGAAAAACTGTTTTTT. Residues: CASSPRAATNEKLFF.

This clone came up once. The V gene is TRBV18, the J gene TRBJ1-1; 8 bases are shared with TRBD1. Germline CDR1 KGHSH, CDR2 LQKENI. J was trimmed by 2 bases and V by 7 bases; bases with no gene match: 9. The CDR3 is 15 residues long. This CDR3 is CASWPDRDRNTEAFF. CDR3 bases: TGTGCCAGCTGGCCGGACAGGGATCGAAACACTGAAGCTTTCTTT.

This chain joins TRBV10-2 and TRBJ2-7; D perhaps matches TRBD2 (6 bases). This CDR3 has 14 amino acids. V was clipped by 6 bases and J by 2 bases, with 14 bases between them. Germline V gives CDR1 WSHSY, CDR2 SAAADI. This CDR3 reads CASSPRDRPYEQYF. CDR3 DNA sequence: TGCGCCAGCAGCCCGCGGGACCGCCCCTACGAGCAGTACTTC.

The gene calls are TRBV6-1 and TRBJ2-5; 10 bases fit TRBD2. Looked up from germline, CDR1 is MNHNS and CDR2 is SASEGT. V lost 2 bases, J lost 2 bases, and 2 bases stayed unmatched. The CDR3 covers 15 residues. The CDR3 DNA follows: TGTGCCAGCAGTGAATTTAGCGGGGGGCAAGAGACCCAGTACTTC. This sequence encodes CASSEFSGGQETQYF.

In this sample, this clone turned up once. This sequence joins TRBV19 and TRBJ1-2; D unclear. Trimming stripped 5 bases from V and 3 bases from J, with 10 bases between. Germline CDR1 and CDR2: LNHDA and SQIVND (reference sequence). This CDR3 spans 13 amino acids. The chain's CDR3 is CASSSSGYYGYTF. The CDR3 DNA follows: TGTGCCAGTAGTTCCTCCGGCTACTATGGCTACACCTTC.

The chain employs TRBV3-1 (or the pseudogene TRBV3-2) and TRBJ2-5; D is perhaps TRBD1 or TRBD2 (5 bases each). This CDR3 is built from 14 residues. Trimming cost V 6 bases and J 0 bases, with 11 bases left between them. The germline V gene encodes CDR1 LGHDT and CDR2 YNNKEL (reference sequence). CDR3 DNA sequence: TGTGCCAGCAGTCTGGGACGACACCAAGAGACCCAGTACTTC. It specifies CASSLGRHQETQYF.

With respect to this clone: The sample holds other DNA sequences that translate to the same CDR3. This rearrangement joins TRBV7-2 to TRBJ2-7; TRBD2 agrees at 15 bases. J was trimmed by 5 bases and V by 5 bases; bases with no gene match: 7. CDR3 size: 16 residues. Germline V lookup: CDR1 SGHTA, CDR2 FQGNSA. CDR3 residues: CASSGGLAGGGHEQYF. The CDR3 DNA reads TGTGCCAGCAGCGGGGGACTAGCGGGGGGCGGCCACGAGCAGTACTTC. Full variable domain (missing parts from reference TRBV7-2 and TRBJ2-7): GAGVSQSPSNKVTEKGKDVELRCDPISGHTALYWYRQSLGQGLEFLIYFQGNSAPDKSGLPSDRFSAERTGGSVSTLTIQRTQQEDSAVYLCASSGGLAGGGHEQYFGPGTRLTVT.

This sequence joins TRBV11-2 and TRBJ2-1; perhaps TRBD2 as D (5 bases). The length of the CDR3 is 15 residues. From germline, CDR1 is SGHAT and CDR2 FQNNGV. Trimming removed 1 base at V and 2 bases at J, with 9 bases between. As DNA, the CDR3 is TGTGCCAGCAGCTTAGCCGGGGAAACCTACAATGAGCAGTTCTTC. It is translated as CASSLAGETYNEQFF.

The chain employs TRBV5-6 and TRBJ1-2, with D possibly TRBD1 on 6 matching bases. Trimming took off 2 bases at V and 8 bases at J, with 13 bases between the two ends. The CDR3 loop spans 13 amino acids. Germline V lookup: CDR1 SGHDT, CDR2 YYEEEE. The CDR3 protein is CASSFLQGLGYTF. The CDR3 DNA reads TGTGCCAGCAGCTTCCTCCAGGGGTTAGGCTACACCTTC. Filled out from reference TRBV5-6 and TRBJ1-2, the complete variable domain reads DAGVTQSPTHLIKTRGQQVTLRCSPKSGHDTVSWYQQALGQGPQFIFQYYEEEERQRGNFPDRFSGHQFPNYSSELNVNALLLGDSALYLCASSFLQGLGYTFGSGTRLTVV.

The chain links TRBV7-2 to TRBJ2-7, with D perhaps matching TRBD2 (5 bases). Germline V gene data show CDR1 as SGHTA and CDR2 as FQGNSA. The CDR3 is made up of 14 amino acids. V lost 5 bases and J 2 bases, leaving 13 bases between the germline ends. The DNA of the CDR3 is TGTGCCAGCAGCCCCGACTACCCACCCTACGAGCAGTACTTC. This translates into CASSPDYPPYEQYF.

This clone was picked up a small number of times. The chain is built from TRBV7-9 and TRBJ2-1, with 9 positions matching TRBD2. Trimming at V came to 0 bases and at J to 10 bases, leaving 13 bases not matched to a gene. The germline V gene encodes CDR1 SEHNR and CDR2 FQNEAQ (reference sequence). The length of the CDR3 is 17 residues. Here the CDR3 reads CASSLALGLAGFKEQFF. CDR3 sequence (DNA): TGTGCCAGCAGCTTAGCGTTGGGTCTAGCGGGGTTCAAGGAGCAGTTCTTC. The complete variable domain, with remaining parts taken from reference TRBV7-9 and TRBJ2-1, reads DTGVSQNPRHKITKRGQNVTFRCDPISEHNRLYWYRQTLGQGPEFLTYFQNEAQLEKSRLLSDRFSAERPKGSFSTLEIQRTEQGDSAMYLCASSLALGLAGFKEQFFGPGTRLTVL.

J is TRBJ2-5 and V is TRBV7-9; no definite D call. V lost 1 base and J lost 3, with 6 bases in between. There are 13 residues in the CDR3. The V gene's germline CDR1 is SEHNR and CDR2 FQNEAQ (reference sequence). CDR3 in amino acids: CASSLGWEETQYF. Here the CDR3 DNA reads TGTGCCAGCAGCTTAGGATGGGAAGAGACCCAGTACTTC.